This TCR beta chain was sequenced in a study of blood T cell repertoires in COVID-19. This clone has only a few counts. Per germline, CDR1 LNHNV and CDR2 YYDKDF (reference sequence). The junction had 5 bases not matched to a gene; V was cut back by 0 bases and J by 3 bases. This CDR3 region has 16 residues. Data came from immunoSEQ multiplex PCR; TCRdb stores just in-frame clones and leaves some out. This sample carries 200,000 or so clones, 84% of them seen once, and the ten largest clones take around 2%. Assignments of participants to cohorts depended upon their own reported clinical history. The receptor was isolated from a man aged 60-69 years who had recovered from COVID-19. Sequenced input: PBMCs or T cells enriched from blood (not recorded which). V gene TRBV15 combines with J gene TRBJ2-5; 9 nucleotides agree with TRBD1. The CDR3 bases are TGTGCCACCAGCAGAGATCGAGGGACAGGGAAAGAGACCCAGTACTTC. This gives the protein CATSRDRGTGKETQYF. Complete variable domain (other parts from reference TRBV15 and TRBJ2-5): DAMVIQNPRYQVTQFGKPVTLSCSQTLNHNVMYWYQQKSSQAPKLLFHYYDKDFNNEADTPDNFQSRRPNTSFCFLDIRSPGLGDTAMYLCATSRDRGTGKETQYFGPGTRLLVL.